The 31 T cell receptor beta chains below all came from one sample that was sequenced in a study of T cell responses to AZD1222 COVID-19 vaccine. Assay used: immunoSEQ multiplex PCR; TCRdb lists only in-frame clones, some missing. The sample contains over 60,000 clones, about four fifths of which appear only once. Specimen: peripheral blood, collected on day 0 of MenACWY control vaccination. The receptors stem from an adult in good health.

This clone came up once. In nucleotides, the CDR3 is TGTGCCAGCAGCTTGAGTAATAGCAATCAGCCCCAGCATTTT. This encodes CASSLSNSNQPQHF. V and J are TRBV7-2 and TRBJ1-5; D gene uncertain. V lost 3 bases and J lost 0, with 6 bases in between. Germline V lookup: CDR1 SGHTA, CDR2 FQGNSA. The CDR3 totals 14 residues.

V is TRBV5-5 and J is TRBJ1-1; unclear D gene. V lost 0 bases and J lost 4, with 10 bases in between. The CDR3 runs 14 residues. In germline, CDR1 is SGHKS, CDR2 YYEKEE (reference sequence). This chain's CDR3 is CASSLAAEATEAFF. The CDR3 region has the DNA TGTGCCAGCAGCTTGGCCGCGGAGGCCACTGAAGCTTTCTTT.

V gene TRBV10-3 combines with J gene TRBJ2-2; no definite D call. V lost 4 bases and J 6 bases, leaving 12 bases between the germline ends. CDR1 is ENHRY, CDR2 SYGVKD, per germline. This CDR3 contains 14 residues. CDR3 loop: CAISGTTVAGELFF. The DNA for the CDR3 is TGTGCCATCAGTGGTACTACAGTGGCCGGGGAGCTGTTTTTT.

The rearrangement uses TRBV28 and TRBJ2-5, with 8 bases fitting TRBD1. This CDR3 contains 14 residues. V was pared by 5 bases and J by 5 bases, with 7 bases of the junction left unmatched. Germline loops: CDR1 MDHEN, CDR2 SYDVKM. The CDR3 here is CASSGDRQGETQYF. The CDR3 DNA follows: TGTGCCAGCAGTGGGGACAGGCAGGGGGAGACCCAGTACTTC.

J is TRBJ1-2 and V is TRBV28, with 7 positions matching TRBD1. This CDR3 has 15 amino acids. The junction had 9 bases not matched to a gene; V was cut back by 5 bases and J by 3 bases. The germline CDR1 and CDR2 sequences are MDHEN and SYDVKM. In nucleotides, the CDR3 is TGTGCCAGCAGTCTCTCTTCCGGGACAGACTATGGCTACACCTTC. This translates into CASSLSSGTDYGYTF.

This chain connects TRBV10-3 to TRBJ2-2, with 9 bases lining up with TRBD2. Per the germline V gene, CDR1 is ENHRY and CDR2 is SYGVKD. This CDR3 region has 17 residues. J was trimmed by 4 bases and V by 4 bases; bases with no gene match: 10. CDR3 sequence: CAISGGLASRGTGELFF. CDR3 in DNA: TGTGCCATCAGTGGGGGACTAGCCTCAAGGGGCACCGGGGAGCTGTTTTTT.

J is TRBJ1-1 and V is TRBV19; perhaps TRBD1 as D (6 bases). V shed 3 bases and J shed 2 bases, with 13 bases lying between them. There are 15 residues in the CDR3. Germline V gene data show CDR1 as LNHDA and CDR2 as SQIVND (reference sequence). The CDR3 sequence: CASSIFGGLNTEAFF. The CDR3 bases are TGTGCCAGTAGTATTTTCGGGGGGCTTAACACTGAAGCTTTCTTT. Full variable domain (missing parts from reference TRBV19 and TRBJ1-1): DGGITQSPKYLFRKEGQNVTLSCEQNLNHDAMYWYRQDPGQGLRLIYYSQIVNDFQKGDIAEGYSVSREKKESFPLTVTSAQKNPTAFYLCASSIFGGLNTEAFFGQGTRLTVV.

The gene calls are TRBV11-2 and TRBJ2-1; maybe TRBD2 (6 bases). The CDR3 covers 20 residues. Looked up from germline, CDR1 is SGHAT and CDR2 is FQNNGV. Trimming stripped 0 bases from V and 9 bases from J, with 30 bases between. The CDR3 DNA reads as TGTGCCAGCAGCTTAGATCGGCGGGGCATCAGATCGGGGATCCGCGGTGAGCAGTTCTTC. Translated, it gives CASSLDRRGIRSGIRGEQFF.

The V call is TRBV6-2 or TRBV6-3, the J call TRBJ1-2; tentatively, D is TRBD1 (5 bases). Trimming stripped 2 bases from V and 3 bases from J, with 10 bases between. This CDR3 has 14 amino acids. Germline V gene data show CDR1 as MNHEY and CDR2 as SVGEGT. The CDR3 nucleotides are TGTGCCAGCAGTTACGTCTGGGGGGACTATGGCTACACCTTC. This encodes CASSYVWGDYGYTF.

The V and J genes are TRBV6-1 and TRBJ2-6; the D is unclear. Trimming left V 2 bases short and J 2 bases short, with 16 bases between. CDR1 and CDR2 (germline): MNHNS, SASEGT. The CDR3 extends over 18 amino acids. CDR3 sequence: CASSERASYRAGANVLTF. Written as DNA, the CDR3 is TGTGCCAGCAGTGAAAGGGCCTCCTATAGGGCTGGGGCCAACGTCCTGACTTTC.

The V gene is TRBV6-1, the J gene TRBJ2-6; perhaps TRBD1 as D (6 bases). The CDR3 totals 15 residues. With 3 bases removed from V and 4 bases from J, the gap between germline ends came to 10 bases. CDR1 is MNHNS, CDR2 SASEGT, per germline. In nucleotides, the CDR3 is TGTGCCAGCAGTGACACAGGGTCAGGGGCCAACGTCCTGACTTTC. This encodes CASSDTGSGANVLTF.

J is TRBJ1-5 and V is TRBV28; the D gene is possibly TRBD1 (5 bases). CDR3 size: 14 residues. The V and J ends lost 3 bases and 6 bases respectively, with 12 bases between them. Germline V gene data show CDR1 as MDHEN and CDR2 as SYDVKM. The CDR3 bases are TGTGCCAGCAGTTTGGGGCGTGTTAGTCAGCCCCAGCATTTT. Translation: CASSLGRVSQPQHF.

This sequence joins TRBV13 and TRBJ2-7, with D perhaps matching TRBD2 (6 bases). V was pared by 4 bases and J by 6 bases, with 19 bases between. The germline gives CDR1 PRHDT, CDR2 FYEKMQ (reference sequence). This CDR3 spans 15 amino acids. CDR3 nucleotides: TGTGCCAGCAGCTCTGGGGGGACGGGCAATTGCGAGCAGTACTTC. Encoded protein: CASSSGGTGNCEQYF.

V and J are TRBV7-9 and TRBJ2-7, with D hard to call. CDR3 length: 11 amino acids. Germline V gives CDR1 SEHNR, CDR2 FQNEAQ (reference sequence). V lost 1 base to trimming and J lost 6 bases, with 4 bases between them. CDR3 amino acids: CASSLVSEQYF. In nucleotides, the CDR3 is TGTGCCAGCAGCTTAGTGAGCGAGCAGTACTTC.

V usage is TRBV14 and J usage is TRBJ2-7; 10 nucleotides line up with TRBD1. CDR3 length equals 16 residues. Germline V CDR1 and CDR2: SGHDN, FVKESK. J lost 6 bases, V lost 4 bases, and 12 bases had no gene match. In nucleotides, the CDR3 is TGTGCCAGCAGCCCCCTCGAGGGACAGGGGACGGGCGAGCAGTACTTC. Protein: CASSPLEGQGTGEQYF.

The V and J genes are TRBV7-9 and TRBJ1-4, with no clear D. The ends were cut back, 5 bases at V and 0 bases at J, with 7 bases in the middle. Per germline, CDR1 SEHNR and CDR2 FQNEAQ (reference sequence). The CDR3 spans 14 residues. CDR3 residues: CASSRTATNEKLFF. For the CDR3, the DNA is TGTGCCAGCAGCCGGACGGCAACTAATGAAAAACTGTTTTTT.

Here the CDR3 DNA reads TGTGCCAGCAGCTTAGGGACTATGGAGACCCAGTACTTC. This sequence encodes CASSLGTMETQYF. This chain connects TRBV2 to TRBJ2-5; 7 bases align to TRBD2. Germline V gives CDR1 SNHLY, CDR2 FYNNEI. The J segment lost 5 bases and the V segment lost 6 bases, leaving 6 bases of the junction unmatched. The CDR3 is 13 residues long.

This clone was found once. V gene TRBV15 combines with J gene TRBJ1-6, with 7 bases aligning to TRBD1. The CDR3 contains 16 residues. Trimming cost V 0 bases and J 9 bases; bases outside gene matches: 8. Germline V CDR1 and CDR2: LNHNV, YYDKDF (reference sequence). The CDR3 sequence is CATSRETGMGSSPLHF. The CDR3 DNA sequence: TGTGCCACCAGCAGAGAGACAGGGATGGGGAGTTCACCCCTCCACTTT.

The genes are TRBV29-1 and TRBJ1-1, with D possibly matching TRBD1 (6 bases). Germline CDR1 is SQVTM and CDR2 is ANQGSEA. This CDR3 is built from 14 residues. Trimming took 3 bases from V and 0 from J, leaving 11 bases between them. The CDR3: CSVDSTGMNTEAFF. For the CDR3, the DNA is TGCAGCGTTGACTCGACAGGCATGAACACTGAAGCTTTCTTT.

The chain uses TRBV18 and TRBJ1-2, with D unclear. This CDR3 is 14 amino acids long. Deletions cut 3 bases from V and 0 bases from J, with 8 bases between. Germline CDR1 KGHSH, CDR2 LQKENI. The CDR3, as DNA: TGTGCCAGCTCACCCTACAGATCTAACTATGGCTACACCTTC. It encodes CASSPYRSNYGYTF.

J is TRBJ2-7 and V is TRBV9; 7 nucleotides agree with TRBD2. From germline, CDR1 is SGDLS and CDR2 YYNGEE. Trimming took 2 bases from V and 2 from J; bases not matched to a gene: 4. This CDR3 is 14 amino acids long. In nucleotides, the CDR3 is TGTGCCAGCAGCGTGAGCGGGGTAGCCTACGAGCAGTACTTC. Encoded protein: CASSVSGVAYEQYF.

This sequence joins TRBV7-9 and TRBJ2-7, with a possible D match to TRBD1 (6 bases). This CDR3 spans 14 amino acids. CDR1 and CDR2 (germline): SEHNR, FQNEAQ (reference sequence). V lost 3 bases, J lost 2 bases, and 11 bases lay in between. The CDR3: CASSFDRPPYEQYF. CDR3 bases: TGTGCCAGCAGCTTCGACAGGCCACCCTACGAGCAGTACTTC. The complete variable domain, with remaining parts taken from reference TRBV7-9 and TRBJ2-7, reads DTGVSQNPRHKITKRGQNVTFRCDPISEHNRLYWYRQTLGQGPEFLTYFQNEAQLEKSRLLSDRFSAERPKGSFSTLEIQRTEQGDSAMYLCASSFDRPPYEQYFGPGTRLTVT.

The genes are TRBV5-1 and TRBJ2-3; TRBD2 aligns across 13 bases. The CDR3 sequence is 14 residues long. The V gene's germline CDR1 is SGHRS and CDR2 YFSETQ. The V gene end was trimmed by 5 bases and the J gene end by 5 bases; junction bases not matched to a gene: 2. CDR3 residues: CASRTSGGIDTQYF. In DNA, the CDR3 is TGCGCCAGCAGGACTAGCGGGGGGATAGATACGCAGTATTTT.

The J gene is TRBJ2-1, the V gene TRBV5-6, with 7 bases aligning to TRBD1. The CDR3 sequence is 14 residues long. The ends lost 0 bases at V and 7 bases at J; junction bases unmatched: 4. The germline gives CDR1 SGHDT, CDR2 YYEEEE. The CDR3 bases are TGTGCCAGCAGCTTGGGACAGGGCGAAAATGAGCAGTTCTTC. This translates into CASSLGQGENEQFF.

V and J are TRBV6-5 and TRBJ2-1, with D perhaps matching TRBD1 or TRBD2 (6 bases each). CDR1 is MNHEY, CDR2 SVGAGI, per germline. The V and J ends lost 5 bases and 6 bases respectively, with 11 bases between them. The CDR3 has 13 residues. CDR3 sequence: CASSRQEGNEQFF. The DNA of the CDR3 is TGTGCCAGCAGTCGACAGGAGGGCAATGAGCAGTTCTTC.

This clone appeared a single time. V is TRBV19 and J is TRBJ2-1; D not resolved. V lost 3 bases and J 9 bases, leaving 12 bases between the germline ends. The CDR3 has 13 amino acids. CDR1 is LNHDA and CDR2 is SQIVND in the germline V gene (reference sequence). In DNA form, the CDR3 reads TGTGCCAGTAGTATTAGCTACCTAGGTGAGCAGTTCTTC. It specifies CASSISYLGEQFF.

The chain links TRBV18 to TRBJ2-7; no clear D. The length of the CDR3 is 14 residues. The germline V and J ends were trimmed by 3 bases and 0 bases, with 9 bases remaining between them. From germline, CDR1 is KGHSH and CDR2 LQKENI. CDR3 bases: TGTGCCAGCTCACCCAAATACGACTCCTACGAGCAGTACTTC. Protein product: CASSPKYDSYEQYF.

This clone was picked up one time. V is TRBV2 and J is TRBJ2-3; the D gene could be TRBD1 or TRBD2 (6 bases each). The V end lost 10 bases, the J end lost 3 bases, and 14 bases lay between the germline ends. The CDR3 contains 13 residues. Germline values: CDR1 SNHLY, CDR2 FYNNEI. The CDR3 loop reads CAKRGAGTDTQYF. The CDR3, as DNA: TGTGCCAAAAGGGGGGCAGGGACAGATACGCAGTATTTT.

The chain has TRBV9 and TRBJ1-2; D perhaps matches TRBD1 (5 bases). The CDR3 spans 12 residues. CDR1 is SGDLS and CDR2 is YYNGEE in the germline V gene. V was pared by 4 bases and J by 6 bases, with 10 bases between. In nucleotides, the CDR3 is TGTGCCAGCAGCTCCCAAGGGGATGGCTACACCTTC. Encoded protein: CASSSQGDGYTF. Full variable domain (remainder filled in from reference TRBV9 and TRBJ1-2): DSGVTQTPKHLITATGQRVTLRCSPRSGDLSVYWYQQSLDQGLQFLIQYYNGEERAKGNILERFSAQQFPDLHSELNLSSLELGDSALYFCASSSQGDGYTFGSGTRLTVV.

The chain combines TRBV7-2 with TRBJ1-1; D not resolved. CDR1 and CDR2 from the germline V gene are SGHTA and FQGNSA. Trimming pared 2 bases from V and 1 base from J, leaving 11 bases between. The CDR3 contains 15 residues. The CDR3 sequence is CASSLNPGENTEAFF. The CDR3 DNA follows: TGTGCCAGCAGCTTAAATCCGGGAGAGAACACTGAAGCTTTCTTT.

This rearrangement joins TRBV28 to TRBJ1-2; the D is unclear. The germline gives CDR1 MDHEN, CDR2 SYDVKM. The CDR3 has 12 residues. V gave up 2 bases and J gave up 8 bases, with 9 bases separating them. The CDR3 spells CASSLGEFGYTF. The CDR3 DNA reads TGTGCCAGCAGTTTAGGGGAGTTCGGCTACACCTTC.